This T cell receptor beta chain is drawn from a study of CD8+ T cells in alopecia areata. This CDR3 is 19 amino acids long. The germline V gene encodes CDR1 SGHRS and CDR2 YFSETQ. Trimming took 4 bases from V and 3 from J; bases not matched to a gene: 16. Turning to this clone: As yet, its antigen is unknown.

The treatment was: oral pan-JAK inhibitor, 5-10 mg twice daily. It was cDNA, reverse transcribed from extracted RNA, that served as the sequencing template. Sequenced by immunoSEQ multiplex PCR; TCRdb stores in-frame clones only, minus some. The sample comprises over 70,000 clones, about 71% of which are singletons, and 23% rests with the top ten. Study results and limitations: With tofacitinib ongoing, many expanded lesional clones persisted in both scalp and blood.

This specimen was CD8+ T cells sorted from blood, taken at week 24, from a patient treated with tofacitinib. The gene calls are TRBV5-1 and TRBJ1-1, with 12 nucleotides matching TRBD1. This clonotype was obtained from a human donor with alopecia areata. The CDR3 DNA reads TGCGCCAGCAGCCCGGGACAGGGGGCGTCCTACGGAGCGGACACTGAAGCTTTCTTT. Encoded protein: CASSPGQGASYGADTEAFF.